This TCR beta chain appears in the sequencing data of a study of shared clonotypes between healthy human individuals. Method: immunoSEQ multiplex PCR; TCRdb's copy keeps in-frame clones and lacks some. The sample has 600,000 or so clones, roughly 98% seen once. Naive CD8 cells comprised CD45RO-negative, CCR7-positively selected cells, excluding terminally differentiated effector memory CD45RA+ cells. The CDR3 contains 13 residues. Trimming stripped 3 bases from V and 1 base from J, with 6 bases between. In germline, CDR1 is PRHDT, CDR2 FYEKMQ (reference sequence). This sequence was found in a man aged 30-40 years in good health. Sequenced: naive CD8+ T cells sorted from blood. The J gene is TRBJ1-1, the V gene TRBV13; D uncertain. The CDR3 region is CASSFFRNTEAFF. For the CDR3, the DNA is TGTGCCAGCAGCTTTTTTAGGAACACTGAAGCTTTCTTT.